This entry describes one T cell receptor beta chain. It was with 60 Vbeta and 13 Jbeta primers that the PCR ran. Here immunoSEQ multiplex PCR was the method, and the copy in TCRdb shows in-frame clones only, minus some. The data contain some 250,000 clones, 82% of them singletons. The data derive from a study of cytomegalovirus exposure and HLA in healthy donors. V lost 0 bases to trimming and J lost 5 bases, with 13 bases between them. The CDR3 runs to 16 residues. In germline, CDR1 is SNHLY, CDR2 FYNNEI. Sequenced: PBMCs. The source is a middle-aged woman in good health and CMV-seropositive. V is TRBV2 and J is TRBJ1-4; D is unresolved. CDR3 in amino acids: CASSEALRGYNEKLFF. DNA for the CDR3: TGTGCCAGCAGTGAAGCGCTCCGAGGGTACAATGAAAAACTGTTTTTT.